What follows are 26 T cell receptor beta chains derived from one specimen sequenced in a study of T cell responses to AZD1222 COVID-19 vaccine. Clones were sequenced by immunoSEQ multiplex PCR, and TCRdb holds only the in-frame ones, with some missing. In the table there are about 48,000 clones, roughly 90% of which are singletons. The material sequenced was peripheral blood, taken 28 days after the second AZD1222 dose. All receptors come from an adult who received the AZD1222 COVID-19 vaccine.

The V call is TRBV5-5, the J call TRBJ2-7, with D hard to call. CDR1 SGHKS and CDR2 YYEKEE come from the germline V gene (reference sequence). The CDR3 is 11 residues long. Trimming pared 1 base from V and 6 bases from J, leaving 5 bases between. The DNA for the CDR3 is TGTGCCAGCAGCTTGAGGCTCGAGCAGTACTTC. Its translation is CASSLRLEQYF.

The table lists this clone with a few counts. The chain links TRBV12-5 to TRBJ2-1, with D perhaps matching TRBD2 (6 bases). CDR3 size: 17 residues. Trimming stripped 7 bases from V and 0 bases from J, with 19 bases between. From germline, CDR1 is LGHNT and CDR2 FRNRAP. The CDR3 DNA is TGTGCTAGTGCTACCCTCGGGACTCCTAGCTCCTACAATGAGCAGTTCTTC. The encoded protein is CASATLGTPSSYNEQFF.

The chain combines TRBV28 with TRBJ1-1; D ambiguous. The germline CDR1 and CDR2 sequences are MDHEN and SYDVKM. V lost 4 bases and J lost 1, with 19 bases in between. The CDR3 runs 17 residues. The CDR3 DNA sequence: TGTGCCAGCAGTTCACCCGGGTCCCGAGAGGGGAACACTGAAGCTTTCTTT. Translating it yields CASSSPGSREGNTEAFF.

The rearrangement links TRBV6-5 to TRBJ2-3; TRBD2 matches at 9 bases. The CDR3 totals 15 residues. CDR1 and CDR2 (germline): MNHEY, SVGAGI. V lost 4 bases to trimming and J lost 6 bases; unmatched junction nucleotides: 8. In DNA, the CDR3 is TGTGCCAGCAGTTTTTCGGCGGGAGGGCCGGATACGCAGTATTTT. This codes for CASSFSAGGPDTQYF.

This clone has just one count. The chain carries TRBV19 and TRBJ1-4; D perhaps matches TRBD1 (5 bases). The germline V gene has CDR1 LNHDA and CDR2 SQIVND (reference sequence). Deletions cut 7 bases from V and 5 bases from J, with 14 bases between. This CDR3 has 14 residues. CDR3 region: CASTATARNEKLFF. The CDR3 DNA sequence: TGTGCCAGTACTGCGACAGCGAGGAATGAAAAACTGTTTTTT. The whole variable domain, remainder taken from reference TRBV19 and TRBJ1-4, is DGGITQSPKYLFRKEGQNVTLSCEQNLNHDAMYWYRQDPGQGLRLIYYSQIVNDFQKGDIAEGYSVSREKKESFPLTVTSAQKNPTAFYLCASTATARNEKLFFGSGTQLSVL.

V gene TRBV7-5 combines with J gene TRBJ1-1; the table names TRBD1, a call not compared with the DNA. TRBV7-5 is labeled a pseudogene. CDR3 length equals 14 residues. The CDR3 is CVRSQKGVNTEAFF. The CDR3 coding sequence is TGTGTCAGAAGTCAAAAAGGGGTGAACACTGAAGCTTTCTTT.

This sequence joins TRBV4-1 and TRBJ1-1; D might be TRBD1 (5 bases). The V end was cut by 2 bases, the J end by 3 bases, with 13 bases between. Germline assignment: CDR1 MGHRA and CDR2 YSYEKL. This CDR3 contains 15 residues. The CDR3 protein is CASSQRGGGDTEAFF. The CDR3 DNA is TGCGCCAGCAGCCAACGCGGAGGAGGGGACACTGAAGCTTTCTTT.

The V call is TRBV27, the J call TRBJ2-5; D may be TRBD1 or TRBD2 (6 bases each). V was pared by 4 bases and J by 4 bases, with 13 bases between. Germline V gives CDR1 MNHEY, CDR2 SMNVEV (reference sequence). This CDR3 is built from 14 residues. DNA for the CDR3: TGTGCCAGCAGTTATTGGGGGGCGGGAGAGACCCAGTACTTC. It encodes CASSYWGAGETQYF.

The CDR3 spells CASSLAGEDYGYTF. For the CDR3, the DNA is TGTGCCAGCAGCTTAGCAGGGGAAGACTATGGCTACACCTTC. The chain joins TRBV7-9 to TRBJ1-2, with D possibly TRBD1 on 5 matching bases. CDR3 length: 14 amino acids. V shed 0 bases and J shed 3 bases, with 8 bases lying between them. CDR1 is SEHNR, CDR2 FQNEAQ, per germline (reference sequence).

V usage is TRBV5-1 and J usage is TRBJ2-7, with 8 bases lining up with TRBD2. CDR3 size: 15 residues. V shed 5 bases and J 2 bases; nucleotides not matched to a gene: 9. CDR1 and CDR2 from the germline V gene are SGHRS and YFSETQ. The CDR3 DNA follows: TGCGCCAGCAGACTCGTTGCGGGGGGAACCTACGAGCAGTACTTC. Its protein product is CASRLVAGGTYEQYF.

The chain uses TRBV19 and TRBJ1-2; possible D gene TRBD1, 5 bases. V was trimmed by 6 bases and J by 8 bases, leaving 22 bases between them. This CDR3 is built from 15 residues. CDR1 is LNHDA, CDR2 SQIVND, per germline (reference sequence). The DNA of the CDR3 is TGTGCCAGTAGCCGAGAGCAGGGAACACGGAGCGGCTACACCTTC. Residues: CASSREQGTRSGYTF.

V and J are TRBV19 and TRBJ1-5; D is possibly TRBD1 (6 bases). CDR3 length equals 13 residues. V was shortened by 8 bases and J by 9 bases, with 17 bases between the two germline ends. Germline CDR1 is LNHDA and CDR2 is SQIVND (reference sequence). CDR3 bases: TGTGCCAGTGATAGGGGGGACCTTGGGCCCCAGCATTTT. This sequence encodes CASDRGDLGPQHF.

This chain uses TRBV9 with TRBJ2-1; unclear D gene. CDR1 is SGDLS and CDR2 is YYNGEE in the germline V gene. V lost 0 bases and J 7 bases, leaving 14 bases between the germline ends. The CDR3 spans 15 residues. The CDR3 region has the DNA TGTGCCAGCAGCGTAGAGGGCAGACGCCCTAATGAGCAGTTCTTC. Protein sequence: CASSVEGRRPNEQFF.

The V call is TRBV4-1, the J call TRBJ2-5, with 10 bases aligning to TRBD1. The junction had 7 bases not matched to a gene; V was cut back by 4 bases and J by 5 bases. The CDR3 runs 15 residues. The germline gives CDR1 MGHRA, CDR2 YSYEKL. This CDR3 is CASSPRDRGLETQYF. CDR3 DNA sequence: TGCGCCAGCAGCCCACGGGACAGGGGACTGGAGACCCAGTACTTC.

This clone was counted a single time. V usage is TRBV7-6 and J usage is TRBJ2-7; no definite D call. Trimming took 5 bases from V and 2 from J, leaving 10 bases between them. From germline, CDR1 is SGHVS and CDR2 FNYEAQ. The CDR3 has 13 residues. The CDR3 protein is CASSDTTTYEQYF. The CDR3 DNA sequence: TGTGCCAGCAGCGACACTACGACCTACGAGCAGTACTTC.

The chain is built from TRBV4-1 and TRBJ1-3; no firm D call. The CDR3 is 13 amino acids. The germline CDR1 and CDR2 sequences are MGHRA and YSYEKL. The V end was cut by 4 bases, the J end by 3 bases, with 7 bases between. The CDR3 DNA sequence: TGCGCCAGCAGCCCTCTCTATGGAAACACCATATATTTT. Translation gives CASSPLYGNTIYF.

The chain's CDR3 is CASSLSGTSGPYNEQFF. The CDR3 nucleotides read TGTGCCAGCAGTTTATCAGGGACTAGCGGACCCTACAATGAGCAGTTCTTC. The chain recombines TRBV27 with TRBJ2-1, with 11 bases matching TRBD2. The ends lost 0 bases at V and 2 bases at J; junction bases unmatched: 3. The CDR3 loop spans 17 amino acids. The germline CDR1 and CDR2 sequences are MNHEY and SMNVEV (reference sequence).

The chain is built from TRBV10-3 and TRBJ2-7; 7 bases match TRBD1. The CDR3 is made up of 16 amino acids. The germline CDR1 and CDR2 sequences are ENHRY and SYGVKD. After removal of 6 bases from V and 2 bases from J, the junction contained 13 bases not matched to a gene. The CDR3 coding sequence is TGTGCCATCAGGAGGAACACAGGGGTTGGGCCCTACGAGCAGTACTTC. Its protein product is CAIRRNTGVGPYEQYF.

The rearrangement joins TRBV6-2 or TRBV6-3 to TRBJ2-1; the D is unclear. The germline gives CDR1 MNHEY, CDR2 SVGEGT. The CDR3 spans 17 residues. V was cut by 2 bases and J by 0 bases, with 14 bases left in between. CDR3 nucleotide sequence: TGTGCCAGCAGTTACGGGTTCGGGTCGGTCTCCTACAATGAGCAGTTCTTC. Its protein is CASSYGFGSVSYNEQFF.

V and J are TRBV6-5 and TRBJ2-2; the D call may be TRBD1 or TRBD2 (5 bases each). This CDR3 contains 15 residues. V was cut by 6 bases and J by 6 bases, with 17 bases left in between. Germline V gene sequence: CDR1 MNHEY, CDR2 SVGAGI. The CDR3: CASRKHRDPAGELFF. CDR3 coding DNA: TGTGCCAGCAGAAAACACCGGGACCCAGCCGGGGAGCTGTTTTTT.

The chain links TRBV13 to TRBJ1-1; 9 bases map to TRBD1. The CDR3 spans 17 residues. Germline CDR1 and CDR2: PRHDT and FYEKMQ (reference sequence). V dropped 7 bases and J dropped 5; count of bases not matched to a gene: 17. The CDR3 here is CASKNLQGARGRTEAFF. DNA for the CDR3: TGTGCCAGCAAAAATCTACAGGGGGCAAGGGGTAGGACTGAAGCTTTCTTT.

This rearrangement joins TRBV10-1 to TRBJ2-2, with no clear D. The CDR3 spans 13 residues. Germline CDR1 is WNHNN and CDR2 is SYGVQD (reference sequence). Trimming left V 6 bases short and J 3 bases short, with 8 bases between. CDR3 nucleotide sequence: TGCGCCAGCAGCTACAAAGACACCGGGGAGCTGTTTTTT. Translation gives CASSYKDTGELFF.

The chain joins TRBV6-5 to TRBJ1-2; TRBD1 matches 7 bases. V lost 5 bases and J lost 4; bases outside the gene matches: 7. There are 14 residues in the CDR3. CDR1 and CDR2 from the germline V gene are MNHEY and SVGAGI. In nucleotides, the CDR3 is TGTGCCAGCAGTCTGGACAGGACCGCCTATGGCTACACCTTC. It yields the protein CASSLDRTAYGYTF.

This sequence joins TRBV5-1 and TRBJ1-6; TRBD1 matches at 8 bases. The germline gives CDR1 SGHRS, CDR2 YFSETQ. Germline trimming cut 4 bases from V and 8 bases from J; bases unmatched to any gene: 5. CDR3 length: 14 residues. The DNA of the CDR3 is TGCGCCAGCAGCCCGGACAGGGAGTATTCACCCCTCCACTTT. Its translation is CASSPDREYSPLHF.

The chain has TRBV6-6 and TRBJ2-1; TRBD2 is a possible D gene (6 bases). This CDR3 is 11 amino acids long. Trimming removed 4 bases from V and 14 bases from J, with 12 bases in between. Germline V gene data show CDR1 as MNHNY and CDR2 as SVGAGI (reference sequence). This CDR3 is CASSLSGLKFF. The CDR3 coding sequence is TGTGCCAGCAGTTTATCGGGACTGAAGTTCTTC.

V and J are TRBV5-1 and TRBJ1-6, with 8 nucleotides matching TRBD1. Germline assignment: CDR1 SGHRS and CDR2 YFSETQ. V shed 3 bases and J 5 bases; nucleotides not matched to a gene: 7. The CDR3 has 16 residues. The CDR3 DNA sequence: TGCGCCAGCAGCTGGACGGGACAGGCAGATAATTCACCCCTCCACTTT. Translation gives CASSWTGQADNSPLHF.